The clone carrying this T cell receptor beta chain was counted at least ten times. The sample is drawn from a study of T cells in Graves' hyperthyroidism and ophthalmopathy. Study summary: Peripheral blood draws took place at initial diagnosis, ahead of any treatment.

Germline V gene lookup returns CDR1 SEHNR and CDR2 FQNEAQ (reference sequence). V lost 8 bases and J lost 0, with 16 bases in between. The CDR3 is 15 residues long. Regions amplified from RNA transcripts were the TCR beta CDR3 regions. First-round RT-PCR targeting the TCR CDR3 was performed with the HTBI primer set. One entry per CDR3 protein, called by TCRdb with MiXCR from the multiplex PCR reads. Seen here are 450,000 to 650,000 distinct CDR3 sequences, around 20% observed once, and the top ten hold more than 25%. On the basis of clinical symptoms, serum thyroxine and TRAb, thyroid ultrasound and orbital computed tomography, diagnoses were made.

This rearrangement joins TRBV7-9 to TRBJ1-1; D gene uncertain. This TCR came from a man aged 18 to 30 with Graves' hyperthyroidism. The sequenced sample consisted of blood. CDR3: CASRGRSDMNTEAFF. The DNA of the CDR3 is TGTGCCAGCCGCGGACGGTCCGACATGAACACTGAAGCTTTCTTT.